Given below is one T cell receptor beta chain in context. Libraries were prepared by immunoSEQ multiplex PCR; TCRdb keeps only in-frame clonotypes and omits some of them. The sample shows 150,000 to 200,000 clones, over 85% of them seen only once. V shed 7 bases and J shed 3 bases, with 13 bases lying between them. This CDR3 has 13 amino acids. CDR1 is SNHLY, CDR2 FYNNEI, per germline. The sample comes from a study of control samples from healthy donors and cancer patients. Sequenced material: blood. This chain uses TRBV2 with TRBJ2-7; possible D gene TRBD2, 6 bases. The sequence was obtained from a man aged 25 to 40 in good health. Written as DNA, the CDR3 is TGTGCCAGCAAGGCTAGCGAAATCTACGAGCAGTACTTC. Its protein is CASKASEIYEQYF. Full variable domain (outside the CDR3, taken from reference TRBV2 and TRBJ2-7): EPEVTQTPSHQVTQMGQEVILRCVPISNHLYFYWYRQILGQKVEFLVSFYNNEISEKSEIFDDQFSVERPDGSNFTLKIRSTKLEDSAMYFCASKASEIYEQYFGPGTRLTVT.